The rows below give T cell receptor beta chains drawn from one sample of a study of T cells expressing NK-cell markers. TCRdb re-called the 5' RACE reads and shows each CDR3 protein once, DNA omitted. This sample lists more than 90,000 distinct CDR3 sequences; its ten largest clones have approximately 18%. Sequenced material: blood T cells: a sorted CD56 or NKG2C T cell subset, CD4+ or CD8+ T cells, or bulk PBMC T cells (not recorded which). These receptors were taken from a woman aged 18-70 years in good health. The CDR3 runs from the conserved cysteine through the conserved F or W.

>TRBV20-1|TRBJ2-4
CSARDGQVGLSIQYF
>TRBV24-1|TRBJ2-7
CATSPAGGEQYF
>TRBV4-1|TRBJ2-1
CASSPQTSGGYNEQFF
>TRBV27|TRBJ1-1
CASSPTSGTVMNTEAFF
>TRBV2|TRBJ1-6
CASSDPGRYNSPLHF
>TRBV29-1|TRBJ2-1
CSVEGGGSVSYNEQFF
>TRBV13|TRBJ1-4
CASSQGRNNEKLFF
>TRBV3-1|TRBJ1-2
CAGTKRQDYGYTF
>TRBV6-1|TRBJ2-2
CASNPMGVTGELFF
>TRBV5-1|TRBJ1-1
CASNLGQGRTEAFF
>TRBV6-1|TRBJ2-1
CASSDPTSGEQFF
>TRBV27|TRBJ2-2
CASRGVNTGELFF
>TRBV9|TRBJ2-1
CASGGRNYNEQFF
>TRBV9|TRBJ2-2
CASSVWDRGDTGELFF
>TRBV19|TRBJ2-1
CASSPLPQVNEQFF
>TRBV5-1|TRBJ2-5
CASSLLSWTSGGQETQYF